A selection of T cell receptor beta chains follows, all from one sample in a study of cytomegalovirus exposure and HLA in healthy donors. Using immunoSEQ multiplex PCR, the repertoire was profiled, and TCRdb retains in-frame clones only, with some absent. The sample carries about 110,000 clones, about 88% recorded once. The sequencing sample was made of PBMCs. These receptors were taken from a woman between 18 and 29 years old in good health and CMV-seropositive. The CDR3 runs from the conserved cysteine through the conserved F or W. The D gene is left open where the match is weak. Size is omitted from some rows. Given values are once, few, many or a class for expanded clones.

CDR3 length	J gene	V gene	clone size	D gene	CDR3 DNA	CDR3 protein
15	TRBJ1-6	TRBV4-2	-	TRBD1	TGTGCCAGCAGCCAAGAGGGGGACAGGAATTCACCCCTCCACTTT	CASSQEGDRNSPLHF
14	TRBJ1-2	TRBV28	-	TRBD1	TGTGCCAGCAGTTTGGGGACAGGGGGCGGTGGCTACACCTTC	CASSLGTGGGGYTF
14	TRBJ1-2	TRBV6-5	once	TRBD1	TGTGCCAGCAGCAGAGACAGGGGAAACTATGGCTACACCTTC	CASSRDRGNYGYTF
14	TRBJ2-4	TRBV7-2	-	-	TGTGCCAGCAGCTTAGGGTCGCAGGCGAACATTCAGTACTTC	CASSLGSQANIQYF
17	TRBJ2-3	TRBV6-1	-	TRBD2	TGTGCCAGCAGTGAACCTGCGGGGGGGTTCTCCACAGATACGCAGTATTTT	CASSEPAGGFSTDTQYF
15	TRBJ1-6	TRBV7-8	-	-	TGTGCCAGCTGCACAGGCGCCTCCTATAATTCACCCCTCCACTTT	CASCTGASYNSPLHF
20	TRBJ2-1	TRBV18	-	TRBD1	TGTGCCAGCTCACCTCGAGACAACGTCGGACAGGGAATTGTAGGGGGTGAGCAGTTCTTC	CASSPRDNVGQGIVGGEQFF
16	TRBJ2-7	TRBV5-6	-	TRBD2	TGTGCCAGCAGCCTTAAGGGCGGGGGGATCTTCTACGAGCAGTACTTC	CASSLKGGGIFYEQYF
14	TRBJ2-5	TRBV13	-	-	TGTGCCAGCAGCTTTGAAGGACTCCAAGAGACCCAGTACTTC	CASSFEGLQETQYF
13	TRBJ2-1	TRBV7-9	-	TRBD2	TGTGTCAGCGGGGGCGGGGGTTACAATGAGCAGTTCTTC	CVSGGGGYNEQFF
14	TRBJ1-2	TRBV15	-	-	TGTGCCACCAGCAGAGTCTCGCTAAACTATGGCTACACCTTC	CATSRVSLNYGYTF
13	TRBJ1-2	TRBV7-9	once	-	TGTGCCAGCAGCTTAGCGGGACAAGAAGGCTACACCTTC	CASSLAGQEGYTF
15	TRBJ1-5	TRBV19	once	TRBD1	TGTGCCAGTAGAATGACAGGGGGAGGTAATCAGCCCCAGCATTTT	CASRMTGGGNQPQHF
14	TRBJ2-7	TRBV27	-	TRBD1	TGTGCCAGCAGGGGGACAGTAACCACCTACGAGCAGTACTTC	CASRGTVTTYEQYF
15	TRBJ1-2	TRBV28	-	-	TGTGCCAGCAGTATCCCTTATCAGGTTAACTATGGCTACACCTTC	CASSIPYQVNYGYTF
14	TRBJ2-2	TRBV6-6	-	-	TGTGCCACCTCCAACCGAGCGAACACCGGGGAGCTGTTTTTT	CATSNRANTGELFF
14	TRBJ1-1	TRBV18	few	TRBD1	TGTGCCAGCTCACCGACAGGGATCGGCACTGAAGCTTTCTTT	CASSPTGIGTEAFF
19	TRBJ1-5	TRBV19	-	TRBD1	TGTGCCAGTAGTACCACCGGGACAGGGGGCACCTATAGCAATCAGCCCCAGCATTTT	CASSTTGTGGTYSNQPQHF
13	TRBJ2-7	TRBV13	-	-	TGTGCCAGCAGCTTTCAGGGCTCCTACGAGCAGTACTTC	CASSFQGSYEQYF
12	TRBJ2-7	TRBV2	many	TRBD1	TGTGCCCGGGGACAGGGGGGTTACGAGCAGTACTTC	CARGQGGYEQYF
13	TRBJ1-1	TRBV6-6	-	-	TGTGCCAGCAGCCCCACTTATTCCGTTGAAGCTTTCTTT	CASSPTYSVEAFF
15	TRBJ2-1	TRBV5-4	once	TRBD2	TGTGCCAGCAGCTTGACTAGCGGGGGGGCCCATGAGCAGTTCTTC	CASSLTSGGAHEQFF
15	TRBJ1-3	TRBV28	-	-	TGTGCCAGCAGTTTATGGGCAGGGCAGGGAAACACCATATATTTT	CASSLWAGQGNTIYF
14	TRBJ2-3	TRBV25-1	-	-	TGTGCCAGCAGTGAACTAGCGAGCACAGATACGCAGTATTTT	CASSELASTDTQYF
13	TRBJ1-2	TRBV28	-	-	TGTGCCAGCCAGGACACACCTAACTATGGCTACACCTTC	CASQDTPNYGYTF
10	TRBJ1-2	TRBV6-6	-	-	TGTGCCAGCAGTTCATATGGCTACACCTTC	CASSSYGYTF
16	TRBJ2-7	TRBV19	-	-	TGTGCCAGTAGTATATCTCCCCGGGGGACCTCCTACGAGCAGTACTTC	CASSISPRGTSYEQYF
15	TRBJ2-5	TRBV4-1	-	TRBD1	TGCGCCAGCACCGCTTCGGGACAGTCCCAAGAGACCCAGTACTTC	CASTASGQSQETQYF
16	TRBJ1-4	TRBV6-5	once	-	TGTGCCAGCAGTTACTCAGAAGCAACTTGGGGCGAAAAACTGTTTTTT	CASSYSEATWGEKLFF
17	TRBJ2-5	TRBV9	-	TRBD2	TGTGCCAGCAGCGTAGGTAGCGGGGGGGCAATCGAAGAGACCCAGTACTTC	CASSVGSGGAIEETQYF
14	TRBJ1-3	TRBV7-2	-	TRBD1	TGTGCCAGCAGCTCACAGGGGGCTGGAAACACCATATATTTT	CASSSQGAGNTIYF